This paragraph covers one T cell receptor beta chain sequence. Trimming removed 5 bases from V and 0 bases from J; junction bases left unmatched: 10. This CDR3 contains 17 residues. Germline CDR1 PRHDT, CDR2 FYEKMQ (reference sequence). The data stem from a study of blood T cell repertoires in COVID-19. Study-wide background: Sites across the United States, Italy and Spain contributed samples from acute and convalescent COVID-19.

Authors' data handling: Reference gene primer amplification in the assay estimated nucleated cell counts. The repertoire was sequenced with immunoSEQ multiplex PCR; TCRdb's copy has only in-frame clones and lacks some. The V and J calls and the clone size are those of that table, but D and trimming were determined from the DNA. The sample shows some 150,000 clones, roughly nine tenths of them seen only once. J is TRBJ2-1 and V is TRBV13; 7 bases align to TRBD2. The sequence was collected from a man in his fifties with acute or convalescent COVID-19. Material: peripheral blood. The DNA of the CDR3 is TGTGCCAGCAGCATTCCCGGCCTAGCGGACTCCTACAATGAGCAGTTCTTC. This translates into CASSIPGLADSYNEQFF.